This T cell receptor delta chain derives from a study of Vδ1+ human thymocytes. Overall study results and limits: Around 20% of thymic delta-chain sequences were Vdelta2, with few Vdelta3, unlike blood Vdelta1+ controls. Thymic TRG and TRD repertoires appeared highly polyclonal.

The CDR3 runs to 19 residues. Per the germline V gene, CDR1 is GEAIGNYY and CDR2 is EKD. As to this clone: What it binds is not known. The junction shows a germline mismatch at one end, possibly a read error.

After alphabeta T cell depletion, CD3+ Vdelta1+ Vdelta2- thymocytes were sorted. Purity of the sorted Vdelta1+ thymocytes ranged from roughly 98% to 99.6%. RNA was extracted from the cells and then reverse transcribed. Pooled V-gene forward primers with one constant-region reverse primer generated the CDR3 amplicons by multiplex PCR. TCRdb re-processed the multiplex PCR reads via CATT. This table holds approximately 58,000 delta-chain clones, more than 13% found once. Sequencing was carried out using Vdelta1+ gamma-delta thymocytes from the thymus. Subset specified: FACS-sorted CD3+ TCRalphabeta- TCRVdelta1+ TCRVdelta2- thymocytes. J is TRDJ1 and V is TRDV2; 13 nucleotides agree with TRDD3. This TCR derives from a girl under three years old who had congenital heart surgery. CDR3 nucleotide sequence: TGTGCCTGTGACTCGGTTCCCACTGGGGGATACGGGGTCACCGATAGACTCATCTTT. It codes for CACDSVPTGGYGVTDRLIF.